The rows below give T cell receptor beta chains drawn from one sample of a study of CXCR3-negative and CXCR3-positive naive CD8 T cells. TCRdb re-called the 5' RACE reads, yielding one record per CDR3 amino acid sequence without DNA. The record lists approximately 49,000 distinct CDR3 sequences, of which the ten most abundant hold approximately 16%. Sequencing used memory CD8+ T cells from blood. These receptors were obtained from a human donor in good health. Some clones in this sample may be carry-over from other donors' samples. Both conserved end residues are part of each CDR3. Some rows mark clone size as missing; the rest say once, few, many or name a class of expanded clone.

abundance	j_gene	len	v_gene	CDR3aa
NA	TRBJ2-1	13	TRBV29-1	CSVGGGIHNEQFF
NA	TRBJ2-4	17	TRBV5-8	CASSWPRVGIAKNIQYF
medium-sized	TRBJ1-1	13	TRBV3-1	CASSLKWVTEAFF
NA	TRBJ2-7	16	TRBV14	CASSQGTAGGYYEQYF
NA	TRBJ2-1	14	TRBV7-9	CASSTLDSYNEQFF
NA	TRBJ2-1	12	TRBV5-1	CASSIDRNEQFF
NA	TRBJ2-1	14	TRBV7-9	CASSSEDRGPEQFF
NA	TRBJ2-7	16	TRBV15	CATSRVSGAPPYEQYF
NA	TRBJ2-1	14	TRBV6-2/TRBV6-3	CASSRQGDNDEQFF
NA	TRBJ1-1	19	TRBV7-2	CASSSVRTEEAYMNTEAFF
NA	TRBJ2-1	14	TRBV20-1	CSARFFGGRDEQFF
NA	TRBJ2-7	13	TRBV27	CASSFAGDDEQYF
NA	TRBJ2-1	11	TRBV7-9	CASTDRNEQFF
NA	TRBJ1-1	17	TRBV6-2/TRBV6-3	CASCKPGGTGVFTEAFF
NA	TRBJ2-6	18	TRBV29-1	CSVEGGGHLWGGANVLTF
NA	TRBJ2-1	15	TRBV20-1	CSARVGALNYNEQFF
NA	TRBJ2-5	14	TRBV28	CASTRRGRQETQYF
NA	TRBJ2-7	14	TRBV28	CASSNRGLTYEQYF
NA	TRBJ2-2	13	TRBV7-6	CASSLRNTGELFF
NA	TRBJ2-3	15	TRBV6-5	CASSYSEWGTDTQYF
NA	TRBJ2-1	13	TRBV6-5	CASSYGRSNEQFF
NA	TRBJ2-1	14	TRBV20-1	CSGRTSGSANEQFF
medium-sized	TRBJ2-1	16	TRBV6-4	CASSEYGTSGDNEQFF
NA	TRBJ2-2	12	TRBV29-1	CSVAQGSGELFF
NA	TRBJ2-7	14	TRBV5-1	CASSLWDGSYEQYF
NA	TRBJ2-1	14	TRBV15	CATSRDVGADEQFF
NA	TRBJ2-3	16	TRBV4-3	CASSQDYGTGADTQYF
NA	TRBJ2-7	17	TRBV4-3	CASSQDWLSERPYEQYF
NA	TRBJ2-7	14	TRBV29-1	CSVEDSQGANEQYF
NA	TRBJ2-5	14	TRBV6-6	CASSYVGGRETQYF
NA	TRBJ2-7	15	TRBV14	CASSHQPGAHYEQYF
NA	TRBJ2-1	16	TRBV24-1	CATSDQGLSSYNEQFF
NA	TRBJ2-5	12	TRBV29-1	CSVEGDKETQYF
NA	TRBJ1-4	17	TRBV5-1	CASSLGLRGRTDEKLFF
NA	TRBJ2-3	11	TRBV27	CASSLWGTQYF
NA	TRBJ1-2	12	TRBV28	CASSLSAYGYTF
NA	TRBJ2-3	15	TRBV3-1	CASSQVAGGPDTQYF
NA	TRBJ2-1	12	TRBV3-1	CASSQEGNEQFF
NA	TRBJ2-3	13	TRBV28	CATTGLALDTQYF
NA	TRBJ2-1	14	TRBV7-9	CASSLVAKGNEQFF
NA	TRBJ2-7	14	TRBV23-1	CASSHSRGPSEQYF